This T cell receptor (beta chain) was sequenced for a study of Ad26.COV2.S vaccination and SARS-CoV-2 variants. In the study overall: Ad26.COV2.S, an intramuscular injection, was given once or twice 56 days apart.

Notes on this clone: Its antigen is currently unknown.

Treatment indicated: about 20 received Ad26.COV2.S at low or high dose, single or two shots; 5 received placebo; per-sample allocation not given. Specimens were obtained on day 63 following the first vaccine or placebo injection. Boston supplied an adult donor aged 18-55 years. Findings of the study overall: Reportedly, spike-specific CD8+ and CD4+ T cell responses achieved substantial breadth once vaccination had taken place.

V lost 5 bases and J lost 6, with 17 bases in between. Germline V gives CDR1 SGHVS, CDR2 FQNEAQ. The CDR3 extends over 15 amino acids. Here immunoSEQ multiplex PCR was the method, and the copy in TCRdb shows in-frame clones only, minus some. The table includes 350,000 to 400,000 clones, 88% detected once. The source of this sequence is a person between 18 and 65 years old who received the Ad26.COV2.S COVID-19 vaccine or a placebo. This material consisted of peripheral blood, taken in a trial of Ad26.COV2.S vaccine versus placebo. The chain has TRBV7-8 and TRBJ1-5; no clear D gene. The CDR3 DNA sequence: TGTGCCAGCAGCCTAGACTCAGCCTGGGGTCAGCCCCAGCATTTT. Its translation is CASSLDSAWGQPQHF.